The next 19 T cell receptor beta chains were all read from a single sample in a study of CD8 T cell repertoires and HIV-1 epitope variants. Which antigens these TCRs recognize remains unknown. Measured with immunoSEQ multiplex PCR; TCRdb has only the in-frame clones, and not every one. The sample yields roughly 7,300 clones, 60% to 65% seen once. Sequenced sample: cultured CD8+ T cells derived from PBMCs. These receptors came from a male donor with HIV.

The gene calls are TRBV29-1 and TRBJ1-1; possible D gene TRBD1, 6 bases. CDR1 and CDR2 (germline): SQVTM, ANQGSEA. V gave up 8 bases and J gave up 3 bases, with 22 bases separating them. This CDR3 has 15 residues. The CDR3 sequence is CSKESRQDWDTEAFF. As DNA, the CDR3 is TGCAGCAAAGAATCGCGACAGGACTGGGACACTGAAGCTTTCTTT.

The chain combines TRBV10-3 with TRBJ2-1, with 9 bases lining up with TRBD2. This CDR3 region has 16 residues. CDR1 is ENHRY and CDR2 is SYGVKD in the germline V gene. V was pared by 0 bases and J by 4 bases, with 4 bases of the junction left unmatched. In DNA, the CDR3 is TGTGCCATCAGTGAGTCGGCTAGCGGGACGTACAATGAGCAGTTCTTC. The encoded protein is CAISESASGTYNEQFF.

The chain carries TRBV30 and TRBJ2-5; the D gene is possibly TRBD1 (6 bases). V lost 1 base to trimming and J lost 5 bases, with 14 bases between them. The V gene's germline CDR1 is GTSNPN and CDR2 SVGIG (reference sequence). The CDR3 runs to 14 residues. The CDR3 loop reads CAWSEGVLGETQYF. CDR3 nucleotides: TGTGCCTGGAGTGAGGGGGTTCTAGGGGAGACCCAGTACTTC.

The chain carries TRBV27 and TRBJ2-7; D not certain. This CDR3 has 13 amino acids. The V gene lost 2 bases and the J gene lost 3 bases, with 8 bases spanning the gap. From germline, CDR1 is MNHEY and CDR2 SMNVEV (reference sequence). CDR3 sequence (DNA): TGTGCCAGCAGTTTACGGGCCCTCTACGAGCAGTACTTC. It encodes CASSLRALYEQYF.

This clone was found a few times. The chain links TRBV6-5 to TRBJ2-2; 10 nucleotides align to TRBD1. The CDR3 extends over 15 amino acids. CDR1 MNHEY and CDR2 SVGAGI come from the germline V gene. J gave up 7 bases and V 4 bases, and 6 bases lay outside the gene matches. In DNA form, the CDR3 reads TGTGCCAGCAGTTTGACAGGGGGCAGGAGCGGGGAGCTGTTTTTT. Translated: CASSLTGGRSGELFF.

This clone was found once. This chain uses TRBV19 with TRBJ2-3; 9 positions agree with TRBD2. Per the germline V gene, CDR1 is LNHDA and CDR2 is SQIVND (reference sequence). V shed 0 bases and J 2 bases; nucleotides not matched to a gene: 6. The CDR3 extends over 17 amino acids. In DNA, the CDR3 is TGTGCCAGTAGTATAGAGGTTAGCGGGAGTGCCACAGATACGCAGTATTTT. Residues: CASSIEVSGSATDTQYF.

This clone showed up just a few times. This sequence joins TRBV28 and TRBJ2-7; 11 bases match TRBD1. The CDR3 contains 14 residues. Germline CDR1 is MDHEN and CDR2 is SYDVKM. V shed 7 bases and J 2 bases; nucleotides not matched to a gene: 4. The CDR3 DNA is TGTGCCAGCAATCCGGGACAGGGGGCCTACGAGCAGTACTTC. Translated: CASNPGQGAYEQYF.

The rearrangement joins TRBV12-5 to TRBJ2-1; unclear D gene. The length of the CDR3 is 13 residues. Trimming removed 5 bases at V and 4 bases at J, with 9 bases between. The germline CDR1 and CDR2 sequences are LGHNT and FRNRAP. CDR3 in DNA: TGTGCTAGTGGTGAGGCTACTTACAATGAGCAGTTCTTC. Translated: CASGEATYNEQFF. Full variable domain (outside the CDR3, taken from reference TRBV12-5 and TRBJ2-1): DARVTQTPRHKVTEMGQEVTMRCQPILGHNTVFWYRQTMMQGLELLAYFRNRAPLDDSGMPKDRFSAEMPDATLATLKIQPSEPRDSAVYFCASGEATYNEQFFGPGTRLTVL.

The CDR3 sequence: CASSVGAGPAYEQYF. CDR3 DNA: TGTGCCAGCAGCGTAGGGGCAGGGCCGGCCTACGAGCAGTACTTC. The J gene is TRBJ2-7, the V gene TRBV9, with a possible D match to TRBD1 (5 bases). The germline CDR1 and CDR2 sequences are SGDLS and YYNGEE. The CDR3 has 15 amino acids. V shed 0 bases and J shed 2 bases, with 12 bases lying between them.

This clone was recorded only once. This chain links TRBV4-3 with TRBJ1-2; D not certain. Germline CDR1 and CDR2: LGHNA and YSLEER. The V and J ends lost 6 bases and 2 bases respectively, with 19 bases between them. The CDR3 is 16 amino acids. Here the CDR3 DNA reads TGCGCCAGCAGTCTCTCGCCCCCGGACTTAAACTATGGCTACACCTTC. Protein: CASSLSPPDLNYGYTF.

In this sample, this clone turned up a few times. The rearrangement joins TRBV6-5 to TRBJ1-3; D is unclear. V gave up 6 bases and J gave up 0 bases, with 9 bases separating them. Germline lookup yields CDR1 MNHEY and CDR2 SVGAGI. This CDR3 region has 14 residues. The CDR3 DNA reads TGTGCCAGCAGGGGCATGAGCTCTGGAAACACCATATATTTT. The encoded protein is CASRGMSSGNTIYF.

The chain is built from TRBV6-1 and TRBJ2-5; 7 nucleotides match TRBD2. This CDR3 contains 12 residues. Germline CDR1 reads MNHNS; CDR2 reads SASEGT. V dropped 8 bases and J dropped 9; count of bases not matched to a gene: 9. The CDR3 sequence is CASFRGGSAQYF. Here the CDR3 DNA reads TGTGCCAGCTTTAGGGGAGGGTCGGCCCAGTACTTC.

The rearrangement links TRBV4-1 to TRBJ2-7, with 13 bases lining up with TRBD2. The CDR3 is made up of 19 amino acids. Germline V gives CDR1 MGHRA, CDR2 YSYEKL. J lost 4 bases, V lost 4 bases, and 16 bases had no gene match. DNA of the CDR3: TGCGCCAGCAGCCCGCGGGACAGGCGACTAGCGGGAGGAAAGTACGAGCAGTACTTC. Protein sequence: CASSPRDRRLAGGKYEQYF.

By share, this clone ranks as medium-sized. This rearrangement joins TRBV25-1 to TRBJ2-7, with 9 positions matching TRBD1. The germline CDR1 and CDR2 sequences are MGHDK and SYGVNS. The CDR3 loop spans 17 amino acids. The V gene end was trimmed by 5 bases and the J gene end by 2 bases; junction bases not matched to a gene: 13. CDR3 sequence reads: CASSSDRWDRETYEQYF. In DNA form, the CDR3 reads TGTGCCAGCAGTAGTGACCGATGGGACAGGGAAACCTACGAGCAGTACTTC.

The chain uses TRBV7-9 and TRBJ2-5; D gene uncertain. This CDR3 has 12 residues. Looked up from germline, CDR1 is SEHNR and CDR2 is FQNEAQ (reference sequence). The germline V and J ends were trimmed by 6 bases and 2 bases, with 7 bases remaining between them. CDR3 bases: TGTGCCAGCAGGTCAGCACAAGAGACCCAGTACTTC. Translated, it gives CASRSAQETQYF.

This clone was seen a few times. The chain uses TRBV7-2 and TRBJ1-2; the match to TRBD1 covers 10 bases. This CDR3 has 15 residues. Losses at the gene ends were 0 bases for V and 8 bases for J; bases not matched to a gene: 6. In germline, CDR1 is SGHTA, CDR2 FQGNSA. CDR3 loop: CASSLAGQGFEGYTF. The CDR3 region has the DNA TGTGCCAGCAGCTTAGCGGGACAGGGGTTTGAGGGCTACACCTTC.

This rearrangement joins TRBV5-5 to TRBJ2-7; D gene ambiguous. Germline CDR1 reads SGHKS; CDR2 reads YYEKEE (reference sequence). V lost 0 bases and J lost 3, with 10 bases in between. This CDR3 spans 14 amino acids. The CDR3 loop is CASSLVWTDYEQYF. As DNA, the CDR3 is TGTGCCAGCAGCTTGGTATGGACGGACTACGAGCAGTACTTC.

The chain joins TRBV4-2 to TRBJ2-1; TRBD2 agrees at 13 bases. Trimming at V came to 2 bases and at J to 2 bases, leaving 3 bases not matched to a gene. From germline, CDR1 is LGHNA and CDR2 YNFKEQ. The CDR3 length is 17 residues. CDR3: CASSQRGLAGTYNEQFF. As DNA, the CDR3 is TGTGCCAGCAGCCAACGGGGACTAGCGGGAACCTACAATGAGCAGTTCTTC.

V gene TRBV5-1 combines with J gene TRBJ1-1; D is possibly TRBD1 (6 bases). Germline V lookup: CDR1 SGHRS, CDR2 YFSETQ. Between the trimmed V and J ends, which lost 0 bases and 3 bases, there was a span of 15 bases. The length of the CDR3 is 16 residues. The CDR3 spells CASSLVGAREDTEAFF. The CDR3 nucleotides are TGCGCCAGCAGCTTGGTGGGGGCGAGGGAGGACACTGAAGCTTTCTTT.